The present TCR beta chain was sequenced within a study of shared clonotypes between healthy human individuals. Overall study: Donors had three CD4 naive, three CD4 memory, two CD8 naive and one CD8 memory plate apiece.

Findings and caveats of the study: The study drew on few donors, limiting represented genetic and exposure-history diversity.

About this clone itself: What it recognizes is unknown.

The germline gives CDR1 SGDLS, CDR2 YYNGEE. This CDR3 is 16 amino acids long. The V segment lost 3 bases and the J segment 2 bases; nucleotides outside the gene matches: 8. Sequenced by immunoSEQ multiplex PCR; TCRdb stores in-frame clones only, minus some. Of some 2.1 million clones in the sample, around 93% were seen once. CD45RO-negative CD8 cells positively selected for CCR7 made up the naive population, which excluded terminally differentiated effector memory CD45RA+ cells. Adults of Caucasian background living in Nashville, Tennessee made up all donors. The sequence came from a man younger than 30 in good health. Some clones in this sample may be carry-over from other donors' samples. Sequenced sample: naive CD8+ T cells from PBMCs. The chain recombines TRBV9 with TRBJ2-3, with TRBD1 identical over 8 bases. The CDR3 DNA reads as TGTGCCAGCAGCGCCCAGGACAGGGTGTACACAGATACGCAGTATTTT. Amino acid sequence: CASSAQDRVYTDTQYF.